This T cell receptor (beta chain) was sequenced during a study of PD-1 blockade in classical Hodgkin lymphoma. Study at large: Patients in the cohort were put on intravenous nivolumab, 3 mg/kg every 2 weeks.

A word on this clone: Its target is unknown.

Brentuximab vedotin exposure varied among the patients, all of whom had relapsed after autologous stem cell transplantation. TCRdb keeps only in-frame clones here, not all; method: immunoSEQ multiplex PCR. Of about 97,000 clones in the sample, roughly 88% are singletons; the top ten hold approximately 12%. Study-wide findings and caveats: Underlying causes for the observed repertoire differences were not defined, possibly disease activity or prior therapy. It was among complete responders that baseline diversity resembled that of newly diagnosed patients. Before treatment, TCR diversity in newly diagnosed patients was reportedly lower than in healthy donors.

Germline CDR1 is SGHTA and CDR2 is FQGNSA. The CDR3 contains 16 residues. V trimming: 1 base; J trimming: 5 bases; junction bases outside the gene matches: 9. This sequence joins TRBV7-2 and TRBJ1-2; 8 bases fit TRBD1. The TCR comes from a human donor with classical Hodgkin lymphoma. Sample: peripheral blood mononuclear cells (PBMCs), taken at baseline. The CDR3 here is CASSLDLTGALYGYTF. The CDR3, as DNA: TGTGCCAGCAGCTTAGACCTGACAGGGGCATTATATGGCTACACCTTC.